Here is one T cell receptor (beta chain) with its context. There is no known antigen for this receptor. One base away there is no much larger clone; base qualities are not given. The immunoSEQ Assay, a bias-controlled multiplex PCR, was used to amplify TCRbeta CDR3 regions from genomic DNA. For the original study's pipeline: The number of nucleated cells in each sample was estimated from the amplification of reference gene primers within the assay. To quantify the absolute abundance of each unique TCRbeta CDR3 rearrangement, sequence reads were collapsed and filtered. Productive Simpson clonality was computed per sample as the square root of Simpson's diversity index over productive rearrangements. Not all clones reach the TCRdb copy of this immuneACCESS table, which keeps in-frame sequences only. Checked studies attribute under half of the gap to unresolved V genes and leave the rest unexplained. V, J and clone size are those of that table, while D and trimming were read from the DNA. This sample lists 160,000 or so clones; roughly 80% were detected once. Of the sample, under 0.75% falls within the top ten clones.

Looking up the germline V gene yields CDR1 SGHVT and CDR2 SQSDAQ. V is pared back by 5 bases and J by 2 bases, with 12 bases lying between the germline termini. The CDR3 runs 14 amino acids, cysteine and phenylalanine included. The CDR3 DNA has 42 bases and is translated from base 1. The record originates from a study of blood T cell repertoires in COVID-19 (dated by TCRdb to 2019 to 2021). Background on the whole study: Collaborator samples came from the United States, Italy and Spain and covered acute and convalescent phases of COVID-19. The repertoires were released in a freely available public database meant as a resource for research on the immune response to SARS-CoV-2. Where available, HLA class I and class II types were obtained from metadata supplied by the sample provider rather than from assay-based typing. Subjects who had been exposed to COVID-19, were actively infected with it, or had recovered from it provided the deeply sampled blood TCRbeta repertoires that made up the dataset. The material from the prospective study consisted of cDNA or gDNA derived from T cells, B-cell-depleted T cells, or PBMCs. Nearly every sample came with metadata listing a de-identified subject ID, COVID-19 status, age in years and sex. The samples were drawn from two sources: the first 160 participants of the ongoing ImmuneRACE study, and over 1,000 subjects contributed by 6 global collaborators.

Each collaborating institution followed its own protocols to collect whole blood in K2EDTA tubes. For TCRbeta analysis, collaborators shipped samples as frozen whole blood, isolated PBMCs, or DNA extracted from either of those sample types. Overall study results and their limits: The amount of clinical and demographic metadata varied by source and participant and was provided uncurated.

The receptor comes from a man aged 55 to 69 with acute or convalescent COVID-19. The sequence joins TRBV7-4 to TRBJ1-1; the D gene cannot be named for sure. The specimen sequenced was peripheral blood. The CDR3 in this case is CASSPRTANTEAFF. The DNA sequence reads TGTGCCAGCAGCCCCAGGACTGCTAACACTGAAGCTTTCTTT.